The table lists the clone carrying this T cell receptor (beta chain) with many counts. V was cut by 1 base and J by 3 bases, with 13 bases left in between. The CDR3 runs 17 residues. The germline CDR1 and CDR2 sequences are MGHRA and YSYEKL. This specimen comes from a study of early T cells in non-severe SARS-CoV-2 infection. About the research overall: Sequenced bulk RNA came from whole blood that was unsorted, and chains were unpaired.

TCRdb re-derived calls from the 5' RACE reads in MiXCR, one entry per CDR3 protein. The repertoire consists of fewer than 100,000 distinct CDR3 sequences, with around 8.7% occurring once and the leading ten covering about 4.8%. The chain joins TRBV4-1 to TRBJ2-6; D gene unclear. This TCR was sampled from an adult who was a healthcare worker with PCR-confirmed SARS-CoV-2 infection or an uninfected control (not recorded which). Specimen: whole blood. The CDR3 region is CASSQGRALGGANVLTF. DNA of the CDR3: TGCGCCAGCAGCCAAGGTAGGGCCTTAGGTGGGGCCAACGTCCTGACTTTC.